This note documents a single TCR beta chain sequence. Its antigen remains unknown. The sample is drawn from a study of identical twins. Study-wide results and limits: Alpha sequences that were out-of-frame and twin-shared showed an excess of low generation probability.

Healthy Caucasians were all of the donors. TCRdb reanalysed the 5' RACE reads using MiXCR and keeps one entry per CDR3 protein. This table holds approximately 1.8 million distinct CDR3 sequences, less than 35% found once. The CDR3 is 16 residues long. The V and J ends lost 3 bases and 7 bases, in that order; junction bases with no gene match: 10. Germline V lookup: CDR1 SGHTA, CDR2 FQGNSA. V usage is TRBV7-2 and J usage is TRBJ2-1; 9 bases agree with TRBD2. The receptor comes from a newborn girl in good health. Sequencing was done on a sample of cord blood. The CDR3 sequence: CASSLGIAGGENEQFF. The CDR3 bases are TGTGCCAGCAGCTTGGGGATTGCGGGAGGGGAGAATGAGCAGTTCTTC.